This TCR beta chain originates from a study of human T cells and chemical hapten exposure. Turning to the study itself: There were per-sample TCR yield variations, arising mainly from small pooled library volume differences. Study-level results: Following DPC sensitization, TCRs present above 1 in 1000 frequency showed no change.

Extraction of total RNA was performed on unfractionated whole blood. TCRdb called the 5' RACE reads again in MiXCR, with one record for every CDR3 protein. The sample has approximately 110,000 distinct CDR3 sequences; approximately 20% are singletons. CDR3 size: 17 residues. Unmatched junction bases numbered 15, after V lost 1 base and J lost 7 bases. The germline V gene has CDR1 DFQATT and CDR2 SNEGSKA (reference sequence). This clonotype showed up just a few times. Its antigen is not known. This rearrangement joins TRBV20-1 to TRBJ2-1, with 8 nucleotides matching TRBD2. The receptor was derived from a human donor in good health. Here the CDR3 reads CSARGPSGGPGGNEQFF. In nucleotides, the CDR3 is TGCAGTGCTAGAGGACCATCTGGAGGGCCGGGGGGGAATGAGCAGTTCTTC.